The source of this T cell receptor beta chain is a study of CD8 T cells in ankylosing spondylitis. The CDR3 spans 14 residues. Per germline, CDR1 DFQATT and CDR2 SNEGSKA (reference sequence). V was cut by 2 bases and J by 7 bases, with 17 bases left in between. Quantitative barcoded 5'-RACE was used to prepare TCR beta libraries. TCRdb analysed the 5' RACE reads with MiXCR anew, one entry per CDR3 protein. There are 700,000 to 850,000 distinct CDR3 sequences in the sample; approximately 12% occur only once, and approximately 0.5% lies in the top ten. Study-wide results and caveats: Matched synovial fluid from ankylosing spondylitis patients was reported to be enriched for disease-linked clones. Apparently characteristic of ankylosing spondylitis blood was a TCR beta motif (under ten highly homologous variants). Several of the motif variants were reported before in synovial fluid and blood from reactive arthritis.

The table lists this clonotype with many counts. Antigen unknown. Source material: blood, either unsorted or a sorted T cell fraction (not recorded which). The source of this sequence is a male donor with ankylosing spondylitis. This sequence joins TRBV20-1 and TRBJ1-2, with unresolved D. The CDR3: CSARIGGKGSGYTF. In nucleotides, the CDR3 is TGCAGTGCTAGAATAGGAGGGAAAGGCTCTGGCTACACCTTC.